The T cell receptor (beta chain) described here comes from a study of blood T cell repertoires in COVID-19. Assay used: immunoSEQ multiplex PCR; TCRdb lists only in-frame clones, some missing. The table has 200,000 or so clones, roughly 90% seen once. Looked up from germline, CDR1 is MNHEY and CDR2 is SVGAGI. The CDR3 covers 15 residues. The V end was cut by 6 bases, the J end by 0 bases, with 9 bases between. In assigning cohorts, the study relied on participant-reported clinical history. Recovered Cohort 3 donors showed two negative PCRs, clearance, or symptom resolution. There are a few counts of this clone.

The V call is TRBV6-5, the J call TRBJ1-6; D uncertain. The TCR originated in a woman between 18 and 29 years old who had recovered from COVID-19. Sequenced: PBMCs or T cells enriched from blood (not recorded which). CDR3 amino acids: CASRPGNSYNSPLHF. CDR3 bases: TGTGCCAGCAGGCCCGGGAACTCCTATAATTCACCCCTCCACTTT.